The rows below give T cell receptor beta chains drawn from one sample of a study of shared clonotypes between healthy human individuals. The protocol was immunoSEQ multiplex PCR, while the TCRdb copy is restricted to in-frame clones and leaves out a portion. The sample consists of fewer than 850,000 clones, about three quarters of them appearing once. Sequencing was done on a sample of memory CD4+ T cells sorted from blood. The origin of the receptors is a woman in her twenties or thirties in good health. The CDR3 runs from the conserved cysteine through the conserved F or W. Each record gives: J gene, clone size, V gene, D gene, CDR3 protein, CDR3 DNA. A D gene is named only where the DNA matches it firmly. Clone size is shown for a subset of rows, as once, few, many or a class of expanded clone.

TRBJ1-4 . TRBV5-8 TRBD1 CASSSGRTGLNEKLFF TGTGCCAGCAGCTCGGGACGGACAGGGCTTAATGAAAAACTGTTTTTT
TRBJ1-6 . TRBV5-1 TRBD1 CASSFGTENSPLHF TGCGCCAGCAGCTTCGGGACAGAGAATTCACCCCTCCACTTT
TRBJ2-1 once TRBV27 TRBD1 CASGTGGRNEQFF TGTGCCAGCGGGACAGGGGGCAGGAATGAGCAGTTCTTC
TRBJ1-5 . TRBV5-8 . CASSFLAASNQPQHF TGTGCCAGCAGCTTTTTGGCAGCAAGCAATCAGCCCCAGCATTTT
TRBJ2-2 once TRBV28 . CASSLDTGELFF TGTGCCAGCAGTTTAGATACCGGGGAGCTGTTTTTT
TRBJ2-1 once TRBV4-1 . CASSPQTIISYNEQFF TGCGCCAGCAGCCCACAAACTATCATCTCCTACAATGAGCAGTTCTTC
TRBJ2-7 . TRBV5-8 TRBD1 CASSWRQGSYEQYF TGTGCCAGCAGCTGGAGACAGGGCTCCTACGAGCAGTACTTC
TRBJ1-1 many TRBV5-1 . CASSPQPGAGTEAFF TGCGCCAGCAGCCCGCAGCCCGGCGCTGGCACTGAAGCTTTCTTT
TRBJ2-1 . TRBV5-1 . CASSLVVSSYNEQFF TGCGCCAGCAGCTTGGTGGTGAGCTCCTACAATGAGCAGTTCTTC
TRBJ2-1 . TRBV7-3 . CASSSSGAHNEQFF TGTGCCAGCAGCAGTTCAGGGGCGCACAATGAGCAGTTCTTC
TRBJ2-2 . TRBV28 TRBD2 CATRLAGNTGELFF TGTGCCACCCGACTAGCGGGGAACACCGGGGAGCTGTTTTTT
TRBJ1-5 few TRBV7-2 . CASSGAGHQPQHF TGTGCCAGCAGCGGCGCGGGCCACCAGCCCCAGCATTTT
TRBJ1-2 . TRBV19 TRBD1 CASSIRDRIFQGYGYTF TGTGCCAGTAGTATCCGGGACAGGATCTTTCAGGGGTATGGCTACACCTTC
TRBJ1-4 once TRBV7-9 . CASSLVGTTLEKLFF TGTGCCAGCAGCTTAGTTGGGACGACACTAGAAAAACTGTTTTTT
TRBJ2-7 . TRBV29-1 . CSVVGREKGLGEQYF TGCAGCGTTGTGGGTCGGGAGAAGGGACTGGGGGAGCAGTACTTC
TRBJ2-5 . TRBV19 TRBD2 CASSIGLAGGETQYF TGTGCCAGTAGTATAGGACTAGCGGGAGGGGAGACCCAGTACTTC
TRBJ1-2 . TRBV19 . CASRPTGSYGYTF TGTGCCAGTCGCCCTACAGGGTCCTATGGCTACACCTTC
TRBJ2-3 . TRBV5-1 TRBD2 CASSTSGRASSTDTQYF TGCGCCAGCAGTACTAGCGGGAGGGCCAGTAGCACAGATACGCAGTATTTT
TRBJ2-6 . TRBV19 . CASSTPTAPGANVLTF TGTGCCAGTAGTACCCCGACAGCACCTGGGGCCAACGTCCTGACTTTC
TRBJ2-1 . TRBV18 . CASSPTSREQFF TGTGCCAGCTCACCCACTAGTAGGGAGCAGTTCTTC
TRBJ1-4 once TRBV7-9 . CVGGTNEKLFF TGTGTGGGAGGGACTAATGAAAAACTGTTTTTT
TRBJ2-7 . TRBV5-1 TRBD2 CASSLGVLAGGYEQYF TGCGCCAGCAGCCTTGGGGTACTAGCGGGAGGCTACGAGCAGTACTTC
TRBJ2-7 . TRBV7-3 . CASSFSADAHYEQYF TGTGCCAGCAGCTTCTCGGCGGACGCCCACTACGAGCAGTACTTC
TRBJ1-2 once TRBV7-9 TRBD1 CASRQDRDLGYTF TGTGCCAGCAGACAGGACAGGGATCTAGGCTACACCTTC
TRBJ1-2 once TRBV6-5 TRBD1 CASSSRQGEGYTF TGTGCCAGCAGTTCCCGACAGGGAGAGGGCTACACCTTC
TRBJ2-3 . TRBV10-1 TRBD2 CASSELGTSGSSRDTQYF TGCGCCAGCAGTGAGTTGGGGACTAGCGGGAGCTCAAGGGATACGCAGTATTTT
TRBJ1-5 many TRBV4-2 . CASSQEQGGSNQPQHF TGTGCCAGCAGCCAGGAACAGGGTGGAAGCAATCAGCCCCAGCATTTT
TRBJ2-7 . TRBV6-6 TRBD1 CASRRGTESYEQYF TGTGCCAGCAGACGAGGGACAGAGTCCTACGAGCAGTACTTC
TRBJ2-1 . TRBV29-1 . CSVHRADNEQFF TGCAGCGTTCACAGGGCCGACAATGAGCAGTTCTTC
TRBJ2-5 . TRBV6-1 . CASTPQGTQYF TGTGCCAGCACCCCCCAAGGGACCCAGTACTTC
TRBJ2-7 . TRBV11-2 . CASSLGLVWEQYF TGTGCCAGCAGCCTAGGACTGGTTTGGGAGCAGTACTTC
TRBJ2-1 . TRBV2 TRBD2 CASSETRAGGPMDEQFF TGTGCCAGCAGTGAAACGCGTGCGGGAGGGCCTATGGATGAGCAGTTCTTC
TRBJ2-7 . TRBV6-5 . CASRKGPTSYEQYF TGTGCCAGCAGGAAGGGACCTACCTCCTACGAGCAGTACTTC
TRBJ2-1 . TRBV2 TRBD2 CASSESASGGNEQFF TGTGCCAGCAGTGAATCGGCTAGCGGGGGGAATGAGCAGTTCTTC